This is a list of T cell receptor beta chains from one sample in a study of blood T cell repertoires in COVID-19. Generated by immunoSEQ multiplex PCR, the TCRdb table keeps only in-frame clones and is missing some. The data hold approximately 120,000 clones, with more than 80% observed a single time. Sequencing was performed on peripheral blood. Receptors were obtained from a human donor in a cohort sampled during active COVID-19. Both conserved end residues are part of each CDR3. Fields, in order: V gene, D gene, clone size, J gene, CDR3 protein, CDR3 DNA. A D gene is named only where the DNA matches it firmly. Only part of the rows carry a size: once, few, many, or a class if the clone is expanded.

v_call: TRBV19; d_call: TRBD2; clone_size: .; j_call: TRBJ2-2; cdr3_aa: CASRTSGSGWTGELFF; cdr3_nt: TGTGCCAGTAGGACTAGCGGGAGTGGTTGGACCGGGGAGCTGTTTTTT
v_call: TRBV13; d_call: TRBD2; clone_size: once; j_call: TRBJ2-7; cdr3_aa: CASSSGGAGSYEQYF; cdr3_nt: TGTGCCAGCAGCTCCGGGGGGGCCGGATCATACGAGCAGTACTTC
v_call: TRBV6-5; d_call: .; clone_size: .; j_call: TRBJ1-6; cdr3_aa: CASSYSGDYLHF; cdr3_nt: TGTGCCAGCAGTTACTCCGGGGACTACCTCCACTTT
v_call: TRBV24-1; d_call: TRBD2; clone_size: .; j_call: TRBJ2-3; cdr3_aa: CATSDWGAGEVDTQYF; cdr3_nt: TGTGCCACCAGTGATTGGGGAGCGGGAGAGGTAGATACGCAGTATTTT
v_call: TRBV6-6; d_call: .; clone_size: .; j_call: TRBJ2-7; cdr3_aa: CASRPDSARAYEQYF; cdr3_nt: TGTGCCAGCAGACCCGACTCGGCCCGAGCCTACGAGCAGTACTTC
v_call: TRBV7-9; d_call: .; clone_size: .; j_call: TRBJ2-3; cdr3_aa: CASSSVGGSTDTQYF; cdr3_nt: TGTGCCAGCAGCTCCGTCGGCGGGAGCACAGATACGCAGTATTTT
v_call: TRBV14; d_call: TRBD1; clone_size: .; j_call: TRBJ1-2; cdr3_aa: CASSQGKSAIRQGYGGYTF; cdr3_nt: TGTGCCAGCAGCCAAGGCAAGAGCGCGATCCGACAGGGGTACGGTGGCTACACCTTC
v_call: TRBV7-9; d_call: .; clone_size: once; j_call: TRBJ1-1; cdr3_aa: CASFGRGGMSRRTEAFF; cdr3_nt: TGTGCCAGCTTCGGTAGAGGGGGAATGTCGAGAAGAACTGAAGCTTTCTTT
v_call: TRBV7-8; d_call: TRBD1; clone_size: .; j_call: TRBJ2-7; cdr3_aa: CASSSIILPGQPTYEQYF; cdr3_nt: TGTGCCAGCAGCTCCATAATATTACCGGGACAGCCGACCTACGAGCAGTACTTC
v_call: TRBV4-1; d_call: TRBD2; clone_size: .; j_call: TRBJ2-7; cdr3_aa: CASSQLPGSGRAGEQYF; cdr3_nt: TGCGCCAGCAGCCAACTCCCGGGGAGCGGGAGGGCGGGAGAGCAGTACTTC
v_call: TRBV19; d_call: .; clone_size: .; j_call: TRBJ1-5; cdr3_aa: CASRQDRYSNQPQHF; cdr3_nt: TGTGCCAGTAGACAGGATCGATATAGCAATCAGCCCCAGCATTTT
v_call: TRBV7-9; d_call: TRBD2; clone_size: few; j_call: TRBJ2-3; cdr3_aa: CASSLGLAGGRNTQYF; cdr3_nt: TGTGCCAGCAGCTTAGGGCTAGCGGGGGGCCGGAATACGCAGTATTTT
v_call: TRBV4-3; d_call: TRBD2; clone_size: .; j_call: TRBJ2-7; cdr3_aa: CASSQAWGLAAGYEQYF; cdr3_nt: TGCGCCAGCAGCCAGGCTTGGGGACTAGCGGCGGGCTACGAGCAGTACTTC
v_call: TRBV4-2; d_call: .; clone_size: .; j_call: TRBJ2-6; cdr3_aa: CASSQDLPNVLTF; cdr3_nt: TGTGCCAGCAGCCAAGATCTCCCCAACGTCCTGACTTTC
v_call: TRBV4-1; d_call: .; clone_size: .; j_call: TRBJ1-2; cdr3_aa: CASSQGSGVLDLYGYTF; cdr3_nt: TGCGCCAGCAGCCAAGGGTCCGGGGTCCTGGACCTCTATGGCTACACCTTC
v_call: TRBV24-1; d_call: TRBD1; clone_size: .; j_call: TRBJ1-2; cdr3_aa: CATSDPGQGARGYGYTF; cdr3_nt: TGTGCCACCAGTGATCCGGGACAGGGGGCGCGTGGCTATGGCTACACCTTC
v_call: TRBV5-1; d_call: TRBD1; clone_size: .; j_call: TRBJ2-3; cdr3_aa: CASSSDRGHADTQYF; cdr3_nt: TGCGCCAGCAGCTCCGACAGGGGGCACGCAGATACGCAGTATTTT
v_call: TRBV7-8; d_call: .; clone_size: .; j_call: TRBJ2-7; cdr3_aa: CASSFGNYEQYF; cdr3_nt: TGTGCCAGCAGCTTTGGCAATTACGAGCAGTACTTC
v_call: TRBV2; d_call: .; clone_size: .; j_call: TRBJ2-2; cdr3_aa: CASRSGTGELFF; cdr3_nt: TGTGCCAGCAGGAGCGGCACCGGGGAGCTGTTTTTT
v_call: TRBV5-1; d_call: TRBD1; clone_size: .; j_call: TRBJ1-2; cdr3_aa: CASSLAGEGADYGYTF; cdr3_nt: TGCGCCAGCAGCTTGGCAGGTGAGGGGGCAGACTATGGCTACACCTTC
v_call: TRBV5-1; d_call: .; clone_size: few; j_call: TRBJ2-7; cdr3_aa: CASSRETVPVYEQYF; cdr3_nt: TGCGCCAGCAGCCGGGAAACGGTTCCAGTCTACGAGCAGTACTTC
v_call: TRBV20-1; d_call: TRBD2; clone_size: .; j_call: TRBJ2-3; cdr3_aa: CSASPPGGADTQYF; cdr3_nt: TGCAGTGCTAGTCCCCCGGGGGGGGCGGATACGCAGTATTTT
v_call: TRBV5-4; d_call: TRBD1; clone_size: .; j_call: TRBJ2-5; cdr3_aa: CASSRDGRSSRGETQYF; cdr3_nt: TGTGCCAGCAGCCGGGATGGGCGGTCCTCCAGGGGGGAGACCCAGTACTTC
v_call: TRBV3-1/TRBV3-2; d_call: .; clone_size: few; j_call: TRBJ1-3; cdr3_aa: CASSLAEPRGNTIYF; cdr3_nt: TGTGCCAGCAGCCTCGCGGAGCCCAGAGGTAACACCATATATTTT
v_call: TRBV10-2; d_call: .; clone_size: once; j_call: TRBJ1-1; cdr3_aa: CASTSGQNTEAFF; cdr3_nt: TGCGCCAGCACCTCCGGACAGAACACTGAAGCTTTCTTT
v_call: TRBV19; d_call: TRBD2; clone_size: .; j_call: TRBJ2-1; cdr3_aa: CASSIDLRASGLGVRNEQFF; cdr3_nt: TGTGCCAGTAGTATAGATCTAAGGGCTAGCGGGCTAGGGGTTCGGAATGAGCAGTTCTTC
v_call: TRBV5-4; d_call: .; clone_size: .; j_call: TRBJ2-3; cdr3_aa: CASSFLSGDTQYF; cdr3_nt: TGTGCCAGCAGCTTCCTTAGCGGAGATACGCAGTATTTT
v_call: TRBV27; d_call: TRBD1; clone_size: .; j_call: TRBJ2-7; cdr3_aa: CASSPFPTGAYEQYF; cdr3_nt: TGTGCCAGCAGTCCCTTCCCGACAGGGGCCTACGAGCAGTACTTC
v_call: TRBV7-6; d_call: TRBD1; clone_size: .; j_call: TRBJ2-2; cdr3_aa: CASSLDRGDTGELFF; cdr3_nt: TGTGCCAGCAGCTTAGACAGGGGAGACACCGGGGAGCTGTTTTTT
v_call: TRBV25-1; d_call: TRBD1; clone_size: .; j_call: TRBJ1-6; cdr3_aa: CASSEFGTGGIGSPLHF; cdr3_nt: TGTGCCAGCAGTGAATTTGGGACAGGGGGCATCGGTTCACCCCTCCACTTT
v_call: TRBV5-6; d_call: .; clone_size: .; j_call: TRBJ1-1; cdr3_aa: CASSIRVGNTEAFF; cdr3_nt: TGTGCCAGCAGCATCAGGGTTGGGAACACTGAAGCTTTCTTT
v_call: TRBV3-1/TRBV3-2; d_call: .; clone_size: .; j_call: TRBJ1-1; cdr3_aa: CASSPHRRGGTEAFF; cdr3_nt: TGTGCCAGCAGCCCCCACCGCCGAGGGGGCACTGAAGCTTTCTTT
v_call: TRBV9; d_call: .; clone_size: few; j_call: TRBJ1-4; cdr3_aa: CASSVTVRQDEKLFF; cdr3_nt: TGTGCCAGCAGCGTAACCGTTAGACAGGATGAAAAACTGTTTTTT
v_call: TRBV7-2; d_call: TRBD1; clone_size: .; j_call: TRBJ1-6; cdr3_aa: CASSSSLAGGSYNSPLHF; cdr3_nt: TGTGCCAGCAGCTCGTCGCTCGCAGGGGGCTCCTATAATTCACCCCTCCACTTT
v_call: TRBV7-9; d_call: TRBD1; clone_size: .; j_call: TRBJ2-3; cdr3_aa: CASSFTLRDRGRHTQYF; cdr3_nt: TGTGCCAGCAGCTTCACCCTACGGGACAGGGGTCGCCATACGCAGTATTTT
v_call: TRBV6-5; d_call: TRBD1; clone_size: once; j_call: TRBJ1-5; cdr3_aa: CASSYAGGYDQPQHF; cdr3_nt: TGTGCCAGCAGTTACGCAGGGGGTTACGATCAGCCCCAGCATTTT
v_call: TRBV21-1; d_call: .; clone_size: .; j_call: TRBJ2-7; cdr3_aa: CASSKVPSIRGSGPGEQYF; cdr3_nt: TGTGCCAGCAGCAAAGTGCCTTCCATACGAGGATCAGGGCCCGGCGAGCAGTACTTC
v_call: TRBV5-1; d_call: .; clone_size: .; j_call: TRBJ2-3; cdr3_aa: CASGPRTGDTQYF; cdr3_nt: TGCGCCAGCGGGCCGAGGACTGGGGATACGCAGTATTTT
v_call: TRBV3-1/TRBV3-2; d_call: .; clone_size: .; j_call: TRBJ2-6; cdr3_aa: CASSLQGSGANVLTF; cdr3_nt: TGTGCCAGCAGCCTACAGGGCTCTGGGGCCAACGTCCTGACTTTC
v_call: TRBV7-2; d_call: .; clone_size: .; j_call: TRBJ2-5; cdr3_aa: CASRTPLTTVRGETQYF; cdr3_nt: TGTGCCAGCAGAACCCCATTGACTACCGTCCGGGGGGAGACCCAGTACTTC
v_call: TRBV7-9; d_call: TRBD1; clone_size: .; j_call: TRBJ2-5; cdr3_aa: CASRSTGQETQYF; cdr3_nt: TGTGCCAGCAGATCGACAGGGCAAGAGACCCAGTACTTC
v_call: TRBV12-5; d_call: .; clone_size: once; j_call: TRBJ2-1; cdr3_aa: CASGLQFDEQFF; cdr3_nt: TGTGCTAGTGGTTTGCAGTTCGATGAGCAGTTCTTC
v_call: TRBV15; d_call: .; clone_size: .; j_call: TRBJ1-2; cdr3_aa: CATRAGGLYGYTF; cdr3_nt: TGTGCCACCAGGGCCGGGGGGCTCTATGGCTACACCTTC
v_call: TRBV2; d_call: .; clone_size: .; j_call: TRBJ2-3; cdr3_aa: CASRQAQKYF; cdr3_nt: TGTGCCAGCAGACAGGCTCAAAAGTATTTT
v_call: TRBV28; d_call: TRBD2; clone_size: .; j_call: TRBJ2-5; cdr3_aa: CASGLAGGSGETQYF; cdr3_nt: TGTGCCAGCGGGCTAGCGGGAGGGTCGGGAGAGACCCAGTACTTC
v_call: TRBV20-1; d_call: TRBD2; clone_size: .; j_call: TRBJ2-5; cdr3_aa: CSASRLAGRQETQYF; cdr3_nt: TGCAGTGCTAGTCGACTAGCGGGGCGCCAGGAGACCCAGTACTTC
v_call: TRBV18; d_call: .; clone_size: .; j_call: TRBJ2-4; cdr3_aa: CASSKSPGSGEYF; cdr3_nt: TGTGCCAGCTCCAAAAGTCCGGGGTCCGGAGAGTACTTC
v_call: TRBV28; d_call: TRBD1; clone_size: .; j_call: TRBJ1-5; cdr3_aa: CASSPKGQGAHQPQHF; cdr3_nt: TGTGCCAGCAGTCCAAAAGGACAGGGGGCGCATCAGCCCCAGCATTTT
v_call: TRBV10-3; d_call: .; clone_size: .; j_call: TRBJ1-3; cdr3_aa: CAISGGMGAPSGNTIYF; cdr3_nt: TGTGCCATCAGTGGGGGGATGGGGGCACCGTCTGGAAACACCATATATTTT
v_call: TRBV4-2; d_call: .; clone_size: once; j_call: TRBJ2-7; cdr3_aa: CASSPRQVTSYEQYF; cdr3_nt: TGTGCCAGCAGCCCCCGACAGGTAACCTCCTACGAGCAGTACTTC
v_call: TRBV2; d_call: .; clone_size: .; j_call: TRBJ2-4; cdr3_aa: CASSEQTKPSSIQYF; cdr3_nt: TGTGCCAGCAGTGAACAGACTAAGCCCAGCAGCATTCAGTACTTC
v_call: TRBV5-6; d_call: .; clone_size: .; j_call: TRBJ1-2; cdr3_aa: CASRPGVGGYTF; cdr3_nt: TGTGCCAGCAGGCCAGGGGTTGGGGGCTACACCTTC
v_call: TRBV12-3/TRBV12-4; d_call: TRBD1; clone_size: .; j_call: TRBJ1-4; cdr3_aa: CASGQAEKLFF; cdr3_nt: TGTGCCAGCGGACAGGCTGAAAAACTGTTTTTT
v_call: TRBV24-1; d_call: .; clone_size: .; j_call: TRBJ2-6; cdr3_aa: CATSDTQGLSGANVLTF; cdr3_nt: TGTGCCACCAGTGATACCCAGGGTCTCTCTGGGGCCAACGTCCTGACTTTC
v_call: TRBV9; d_call: .; clone_size: .; j_call: TRBJ2-2; cdr3_aa: CASSPLKGGLAGELFF; cdr3_nt: TGTGCCAGCAGCCCCTTAAAGGGAGGTCTCGCCGGGGAGCTGTTTTTT
v_call: TRBV18; d_call: .; clone_size: .; j_call: TRBJ1-2; cdr3_aa: CASSPIERPNYGYTF; cdr3_nt: TGTGCCAGCTCACCAATTGAGAGGCCTAACTATGGCTACACCTTC
v_call: TRBV19; d_call: .; clone_size: .; j_call: TRBJ1-6; cdr3_aa: CASFFAERDTLRNSPLHF; cdr3_nt: TGTGCCAGCTTCTTCGCAGAACGGGACACGTTACGGAATTCACCCCTCCACTTT
v_call: TRBV7-2; d_call: TRBD2; clone_size: .; j_call: TRBJ2-3; cdr3_aa: CASSLGLAGGQDTQYF; cdr3_nt: TGTGCCAGCAGCTTAGGACTAGCGGGGGGGCAGGATACGCAGTATTTT
v_call: TRBV7-9; d_call: TRBD1; clone_size: .; j_call: TRBJ1-5; cdr3_aa: CASSRGGTGVSNQPQHF; cdr3_nt: TGTGCCAGCAGCCGGGGTGGGACAGGGGTGTCGAATCAGCCCCAGCATTTT